This T cell receptor (beta chain) was recovered during a study of monozygotic twins with inflammatory bowel disease (dated by TCRdb to between 2018 and 2021). Looking at the study overall: A total of roughly 28 monozygotic twin pairs were included in the full study, comprising nine German pairs (four IBD-concordant, five IBD-discordant) and 19 IBD-discordant Danish pairs. Disease-associated traits were sought mainly through comparisons between IBD patients and their genetically identical healthy co-twins within discordant pairs. Each individual had, on average, about 151 000 unique TCRalpha sequences and 181 000 unique TCRbeta sequences available for analysis.

From each donor, a 2.5 ml peripheral blood sample was drawn into PAXgene tubes and stored at -80 degrees C. Without any T cell sorting, total RNA was extracted from whole blood using the PAXgene blood miRNA kit on an automated QIAcube. Peripheral blood from monozygotic twin pairs who were concordant or discordant for inflammatory bowel disease underwent deep TCRalpha and TCRbeta repertoire profiling using unique molecular barcoding. Smoking habits were recorded for all twin pairs, and individuals were classified as current, former or never smokers. Details on this clonotype: The antigen it binds to is not known.

CDR3 length: 13 amino acids, cysteine to phenylalanine. The DNA sequence is not available. Per the germline V gene (reference sequence), WNHNN is the CDR1 and SYGVQD is the CDR2. The protocol used for the library was 5' RACE. Each TCR library was prepared from around 3,200 ng of total RNA. cDNA was synthesized with SMARTScribe reverse transcriptase in eight separate reactions per sample. During cDNA synthesis, template switching was used to introduce unique molecular identifiers that contained a 6-nucleotide sample barcode. Two nested PCRs of about 16 and 10 cycles amplified the TCRalpha and TCRbeta cDNA, and bead purification followed each PCR. Before amplification, the cDNA was both treated with uracil DNA-glycosylase and purified with the QIAquick PCR purification kit. The second PCR added Illumina TruSeq-compatible adapters along with sample-specific barcodes. Library quality and concentration were assessed using TapeStation and Qubit, and roughly 5 ng of each library was pooled. The pooled libraries were sequenced with 2 x 100 bp reads and custom sequencing primers on an Illumina HiSeq2500 single-index Rapid Run. As for the original processing: UMI-based consensus assembly with MiGEC version 1.2.6 was used to correct PCR and sequencing errors. MiXCR version 2.1.1 was used to carry out V(D)J alignment, clonotype assembly and CDR3 extraction. Gene usage, clonotype sharing and MAIT/NKT TCR abundance were normalised by analysing the top 1000, 10 000 and 20 000 clonotypes per sample. Diversity was computed as the inverse Simpson index with the vegan R package after downsampling to 27 000 UMIs. Paired Mann-Whitney U tests were applied to discordant twin pairs, and Benjamini-Hochberg correction was used for multiple testing. TCRdb reprocessed the sequencing reads and holds a single record per CDR3 protein sequence, with no DNA. TCRdb's processing, not the authors', yielded these V and J calls. This sample's table carries about 93,000 distinct CDR3 sequences. The ten largest clones represent about 7.4% of the sample.

General study outcomes and caveats: Because patients received different immunosuppressive treatments, the repertoires may have picked up extra background noise and variability between individuals. TCRbeta repertoire diversity, by inverse Simpson index, was decreased in IBD patients compared with their healthy co-twins. Compared with healthy twins, IBD patients shared fewer clonotypes with other individuals, and the difference was most pronounced in patients with signs of disease activity. Repertoire similarity did not differ between concordant and discordant twins, which could be due to limited statistical power. Different T cell subtypes could not be distinguished in the analysis. No single strong signal or clonotype linked to IBD turned up in the results, so the idea that one exists was not supported.

This receptor was identified in a human donor with ulcerative colitis or Crohn's disease, or a healthy co-twin of an affected twin (not recorded which). The chain uses TRBV10-1 and TRBJ2-5; TCRdb proposes TRBD1, but this gene call is untestable without DNA. Specimen: blood. The CDR3 sequence is CASSEILGGPQYF.